This record concerns one T cell receptor (beta chain) sequence. Antigen unknown. The junction differs from germline at one of its ends, possibly a read error. This specimen belongs to a study of Ad26.COV2.S vaccination and SARS-CoV-2 variants. Study summary: Recipients of Ad26.COV2.S got it intramuscularly, once or twice 56 days apart. Study conclusions and caveats: Breadth and depth estimates from TCRs may understate total T cell responses.

Treatment denoted: 15 to 20 received Ad26.COV2.S at low or high dose, single or two shots; roughly 5 received placebo; per-sample allocation not given. Samples were taken on day 63 after the first vaccine or placebo injection. In Boston, an adult donor aged 18-55 years took part. From germline, CDR1 is SNHLY and CDR2 FYNNEI. The CDR3 has 16 residues. Sequencing was performed with immunoSEQ multiplex PCR; in TCRdb, only in-frame clones are kept and a portion is missing. The repertoire holds about 480,000 clones, with roughly 87% as singletons. The chain combines TRBV2 with TRBJ2-6; D perhaps matches TRBD1 (5 bases). The receptor was isolated from a person aged 18 to 59 who received the Ad26.COV2.S COVID-19 vaccine or a placebo. The sample in question was peripheral blood, obtained in a trial of Ad26.COV2.S vaccine versus placebo. CDR3 sequence reads: CASTEQARAGANVLTF. In nucleotides, the CDR3 is TGTGCCAGCACTGAACAGGCCAGGGCTGGGGCCAACGTCCTGACTTTC.